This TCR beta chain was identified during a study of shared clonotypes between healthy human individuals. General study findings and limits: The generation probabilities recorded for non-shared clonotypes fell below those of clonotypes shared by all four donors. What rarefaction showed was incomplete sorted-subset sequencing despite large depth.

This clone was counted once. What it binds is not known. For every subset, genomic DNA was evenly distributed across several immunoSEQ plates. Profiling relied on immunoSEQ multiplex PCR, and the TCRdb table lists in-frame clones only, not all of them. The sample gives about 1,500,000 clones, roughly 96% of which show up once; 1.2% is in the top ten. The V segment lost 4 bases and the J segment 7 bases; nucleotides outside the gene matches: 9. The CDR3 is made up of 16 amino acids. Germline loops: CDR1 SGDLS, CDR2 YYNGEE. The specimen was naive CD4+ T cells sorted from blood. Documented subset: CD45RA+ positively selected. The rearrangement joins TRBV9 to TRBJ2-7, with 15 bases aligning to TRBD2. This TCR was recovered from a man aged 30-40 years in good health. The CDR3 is CASSPRGTSGRSEQYF. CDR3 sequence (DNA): TGTGCCAGCAGCCCCCGTGGGACTAGCGGGAGGAGTGAGCAGTACTTC.